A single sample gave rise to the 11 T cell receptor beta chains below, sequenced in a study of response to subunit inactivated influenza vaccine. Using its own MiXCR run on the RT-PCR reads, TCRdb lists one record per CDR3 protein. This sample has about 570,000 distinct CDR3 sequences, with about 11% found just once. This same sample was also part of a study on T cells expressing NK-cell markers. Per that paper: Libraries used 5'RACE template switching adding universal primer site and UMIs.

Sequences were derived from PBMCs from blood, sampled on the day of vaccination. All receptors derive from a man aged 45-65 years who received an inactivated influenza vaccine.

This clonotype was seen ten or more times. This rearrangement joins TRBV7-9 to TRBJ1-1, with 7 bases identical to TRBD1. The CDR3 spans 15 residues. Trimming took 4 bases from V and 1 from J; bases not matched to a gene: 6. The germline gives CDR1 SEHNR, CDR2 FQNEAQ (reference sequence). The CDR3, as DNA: TGTGCCAGCAGCTCACCCCGGACAGGGAACACTGAAGCTTTCTTT. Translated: CASSSPRTGNTEAFF.

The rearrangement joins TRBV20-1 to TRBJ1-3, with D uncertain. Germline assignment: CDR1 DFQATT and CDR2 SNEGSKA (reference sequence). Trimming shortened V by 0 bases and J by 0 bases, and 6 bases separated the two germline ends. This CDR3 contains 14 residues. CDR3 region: CSARDPSSGNTIYF. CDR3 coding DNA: TGCAGTGCTAGAGATCCCAGCTCTGGAAACACCATATATTTT.

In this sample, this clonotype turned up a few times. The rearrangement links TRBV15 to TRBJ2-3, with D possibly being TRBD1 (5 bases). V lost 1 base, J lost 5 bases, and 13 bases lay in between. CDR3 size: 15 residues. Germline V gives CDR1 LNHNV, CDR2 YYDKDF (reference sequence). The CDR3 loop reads CATSRGGALQDTQYF. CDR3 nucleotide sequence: TGTGCCACCAGCAGAGGTGGGGCTCTGCAAGATACGCAGTATTTT.

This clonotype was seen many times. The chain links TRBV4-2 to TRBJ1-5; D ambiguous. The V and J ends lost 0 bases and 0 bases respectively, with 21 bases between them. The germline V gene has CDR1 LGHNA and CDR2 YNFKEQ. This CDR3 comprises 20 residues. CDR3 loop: CASSQDRHGVGIYSNQPQHF. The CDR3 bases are TGTGCCAGCAGCCAAGATCGCCACGGAGTTGGGATTTATAGCAATCAGCCCCAGCATTTT.

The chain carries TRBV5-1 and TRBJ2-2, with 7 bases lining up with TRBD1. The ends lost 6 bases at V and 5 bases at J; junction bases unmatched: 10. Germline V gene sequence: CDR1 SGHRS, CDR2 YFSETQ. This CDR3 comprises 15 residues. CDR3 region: CASNRDSTWTGELFF. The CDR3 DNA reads TGCGCCAGCAACCGGGACAGTACCTGGACCGGGGAGCTGTTTTTT.

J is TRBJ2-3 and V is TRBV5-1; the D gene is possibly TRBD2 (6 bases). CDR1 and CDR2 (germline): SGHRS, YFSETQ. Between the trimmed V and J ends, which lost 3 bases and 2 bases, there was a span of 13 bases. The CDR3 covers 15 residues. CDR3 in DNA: TGCGCCAGCAGCTGGTGGGACTTGCCCACAGATACGCAGTATTTT. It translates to CASSWWDLPTDTQYF.

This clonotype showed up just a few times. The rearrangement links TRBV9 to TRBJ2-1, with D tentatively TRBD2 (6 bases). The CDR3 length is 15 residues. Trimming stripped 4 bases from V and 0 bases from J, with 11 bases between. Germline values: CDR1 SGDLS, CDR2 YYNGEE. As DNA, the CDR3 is TGTGCCAGCAGCCCTTGGGAGGCCTCCTACAATGAGCAGTTCTTC. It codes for CASSPWEASYNEQFF.

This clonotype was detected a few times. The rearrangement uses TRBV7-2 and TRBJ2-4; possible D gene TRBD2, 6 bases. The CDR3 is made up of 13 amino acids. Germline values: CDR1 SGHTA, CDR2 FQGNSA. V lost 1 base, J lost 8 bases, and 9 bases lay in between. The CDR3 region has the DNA TGTGCCAGCAGCTTAGATTGGGGGGACATTCAGTACTTC. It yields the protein CASSLDWGDIQYF.

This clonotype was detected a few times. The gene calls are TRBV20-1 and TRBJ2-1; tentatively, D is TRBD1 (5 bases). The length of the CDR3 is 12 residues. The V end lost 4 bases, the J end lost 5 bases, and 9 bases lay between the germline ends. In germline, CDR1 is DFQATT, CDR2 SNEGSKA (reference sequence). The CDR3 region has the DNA TGCAGTGCTAACAGACAGAACAATGAGCAGTTCTTC. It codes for CSANRQNNEQFF.

The CDR3 DNA follows: TGTGCCAGCAGCTCTCAGGGATCGTCCGGGGAGCTGTTTTTT. It encodes CASSSQGSSGELFF. The rearrangement joins TRBV7-2 to TRBJ2-2; D is possibly TRBD1 (5 bases). Germline V gene data show CDR1 as SGHTA and CDR2 as FQGNSA. CDR3 size: 14 residues. V was pared by 4 bases and J by 6 bases, with 12 bases between.

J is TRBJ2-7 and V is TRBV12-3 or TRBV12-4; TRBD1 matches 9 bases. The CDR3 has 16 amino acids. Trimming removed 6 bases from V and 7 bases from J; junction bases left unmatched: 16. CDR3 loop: CASRKGETGGMGEQYF. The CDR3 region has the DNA TGTGCCAGCAGGAAAGGGGAGACAGGGGGTATGGGAGAGCAGTACTTC.